This note documents a single T cell receptor (beta chain) sequence. Its antigen remains unidentified. Germline CDR1 DFQATT, CDR2 SNEGSKA (reference sequence). CDR3 size: 14 residues. V shed 7 bases, J shed 2 bases, and the junction held 3 bases outside the gene matches. Sample-barcoded 5' priming and a J-beta primer mix drove a second PCR of about 7 to 11 cycles. MiXCR was run by TCRdb on the 5' RACE reads, yielding one entry per CDR3 protein. Of fewer than 800,000 distinct CDR3 sequences listed, more than 40% were seen once; the top ten hold under 35%. The data belong to a study of blood T cells in healthy people across ages. Findings and limits, study-wide: PBMC samples, being unsorted, prevented any conclusive comparison of naive and antigen-experienced cells. Roughly linear declines in TCR beta diversity per million T cells occurred with age.

The receptor comes from a woman aged 55 to 70 in good health. The chain couples TRBV20-1 to TRBJ2-7; 15 bases agree with TRBD2. The sample comprised blood. CDR3 sequence: CSGGTSGRTYEQYF. The CDR3 nucleotides read TGCAGTGGGGGGACTAGCGGGAGGACCTACGAGCAGTACTTC.